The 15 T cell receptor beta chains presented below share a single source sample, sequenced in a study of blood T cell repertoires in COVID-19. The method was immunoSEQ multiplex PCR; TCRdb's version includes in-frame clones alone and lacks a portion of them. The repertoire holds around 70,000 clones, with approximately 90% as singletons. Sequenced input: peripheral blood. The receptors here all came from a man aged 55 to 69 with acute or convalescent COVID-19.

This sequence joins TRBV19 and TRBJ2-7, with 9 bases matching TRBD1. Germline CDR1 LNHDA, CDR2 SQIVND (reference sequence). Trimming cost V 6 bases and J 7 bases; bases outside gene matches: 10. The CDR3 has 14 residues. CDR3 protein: CASRTGTGLGEQYF. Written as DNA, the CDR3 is TGTGCCAGTAGGACTGGGACAGGGCTGGGGGAGCAGTACTTC.

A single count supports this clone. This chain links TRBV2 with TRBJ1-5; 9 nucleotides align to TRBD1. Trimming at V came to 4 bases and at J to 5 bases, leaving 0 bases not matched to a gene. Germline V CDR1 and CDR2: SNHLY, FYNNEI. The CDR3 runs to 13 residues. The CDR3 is CASSGTGDQPQHF. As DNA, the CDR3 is TGTGCCAGCAGTGGGACAGGGGATCAGCCCCAGCATTTT. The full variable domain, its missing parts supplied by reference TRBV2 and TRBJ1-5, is EPEVTQTPSHQVTQMGQEVILRCVPISNHLYFYWYRQILGQKVEFLVSFYNNEISEKSEIFDDQFSVERPDGSNFTLKIRSTKLEDSAMYFCASSGTGDQPQHFGDGTRLSIL.

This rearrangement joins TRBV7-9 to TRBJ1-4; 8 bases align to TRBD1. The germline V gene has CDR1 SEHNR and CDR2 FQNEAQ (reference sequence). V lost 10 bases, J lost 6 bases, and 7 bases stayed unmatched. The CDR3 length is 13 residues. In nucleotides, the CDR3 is TGTGCCACAGAACAGGGGGGAGATGAAAAACTGTTTTTT. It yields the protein CATEQGGDEKLFF.

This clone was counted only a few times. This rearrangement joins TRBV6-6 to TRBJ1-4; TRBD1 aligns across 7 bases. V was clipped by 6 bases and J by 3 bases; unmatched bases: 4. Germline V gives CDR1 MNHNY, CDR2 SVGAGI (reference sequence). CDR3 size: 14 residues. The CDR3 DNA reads TGTGCCAGCAGCACTGGGACAGCTAATGAAAAACTGTTTTTT. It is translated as CASSTGTANEKLFF.

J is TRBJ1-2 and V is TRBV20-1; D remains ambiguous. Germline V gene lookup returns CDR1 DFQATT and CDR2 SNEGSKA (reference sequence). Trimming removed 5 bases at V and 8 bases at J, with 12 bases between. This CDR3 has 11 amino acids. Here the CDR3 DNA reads TGCAGTGCTCCAGATATCGGGGGCTACACCTTC. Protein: CSAPDIGGYTF.

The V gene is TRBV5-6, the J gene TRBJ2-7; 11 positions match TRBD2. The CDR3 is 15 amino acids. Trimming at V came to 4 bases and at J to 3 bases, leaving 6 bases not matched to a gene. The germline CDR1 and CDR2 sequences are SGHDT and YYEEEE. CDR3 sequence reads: CASSLSGTSGYEQYF. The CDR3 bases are TGTGCCAGCAGCCTTTCCGGGACTAGCGGCTACGAGCAGTACTTC.

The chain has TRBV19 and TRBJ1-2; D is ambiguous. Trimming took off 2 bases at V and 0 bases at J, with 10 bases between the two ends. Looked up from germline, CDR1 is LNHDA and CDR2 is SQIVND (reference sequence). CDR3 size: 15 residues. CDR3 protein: CASSIRADTNYGYTF. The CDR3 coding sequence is TGTGCCAGTAGTATAAGAGCGGATACTAACTATGGCTACACCTTC.

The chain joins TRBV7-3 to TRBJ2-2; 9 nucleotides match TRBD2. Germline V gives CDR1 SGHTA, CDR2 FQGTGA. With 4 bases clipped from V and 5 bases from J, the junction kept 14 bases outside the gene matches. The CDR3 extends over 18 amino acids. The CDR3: CASSSLVAGAHGTGELFF. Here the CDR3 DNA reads TGTGCCAGCAGCTCCCTCGTAGCGGGGGCCCACGGGACCGGGGAGCTGTTTTTT.

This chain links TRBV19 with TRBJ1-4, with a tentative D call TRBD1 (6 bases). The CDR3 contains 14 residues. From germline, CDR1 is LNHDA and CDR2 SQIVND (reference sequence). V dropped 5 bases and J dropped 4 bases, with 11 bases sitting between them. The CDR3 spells CASSLGTSNEKLFF. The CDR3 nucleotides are TGTGCCAGTAGTCTCGGGACAAGTAATGAAAAACTGTTTTTT.

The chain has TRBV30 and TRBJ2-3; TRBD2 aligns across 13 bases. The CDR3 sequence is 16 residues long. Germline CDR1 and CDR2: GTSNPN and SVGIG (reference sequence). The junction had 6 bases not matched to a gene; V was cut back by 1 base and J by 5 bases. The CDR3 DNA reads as TGTGCCTGGAGTGATCGACTAGCGGGAGGAATAGATACGCAGTATTTT. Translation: CAWSDRLAGGIDTQYF.

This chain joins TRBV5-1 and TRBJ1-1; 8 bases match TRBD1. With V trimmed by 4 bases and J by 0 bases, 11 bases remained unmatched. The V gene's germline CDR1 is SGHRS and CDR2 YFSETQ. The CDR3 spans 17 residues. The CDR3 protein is CASSPFGQGAMNTEAFF. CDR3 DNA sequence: TGCGCCAGCAGCCCCTTCGGACAGGGAGCCATGAACACTGAAGCTTTCTTT. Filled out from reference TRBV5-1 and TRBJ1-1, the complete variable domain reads KAGVTQTPRYLIKTRGQQVTLSCSPISGHRSVSWYQQTPGQGLQFLFEYFSETQRNKGNFPGRFSGRQFSNSRSEMNVSTLELGDSALYLCASSPFGQGAMNTEAFFGQGTRLTVV.

This chain's CDR3 is CASRWGESRFNSPLHF. The CDR3 DNA follows: TGTGCCAGCAGATGGGGGGAGTCCCGCTTTAATTCACCCCTCCACTTT. The J gene is TRBJ1-6, the V gene TRBV9, with D perhaps matching TRBD1 (5 bases). CDR1 and CDR2 from the germline V gene are SGDLS and YYNGEE. The CDR3 spans 16 residues. Trimming left V 5 bases short and J 6 bases short, with 18 bases between.

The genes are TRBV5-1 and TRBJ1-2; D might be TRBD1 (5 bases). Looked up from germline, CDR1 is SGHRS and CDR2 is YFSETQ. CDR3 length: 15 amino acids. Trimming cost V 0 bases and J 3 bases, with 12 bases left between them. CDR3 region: CASSLDVWGDYGYTF. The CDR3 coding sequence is TGCGCCAGCAGCTTGGATGTATGGGGGGACTATGGCTACACCTTC. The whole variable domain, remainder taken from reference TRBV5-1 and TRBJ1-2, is KAGVTQTPRYLIKTRGQQVTLSCSPISGHRSVSWYQQTPGQGLQFLFEYFSETQRNKGNFPGRFSGRQFSNSRSEMNVSTLELGDSALYLCASSLDVWGDYGYTFGSGTRLTVV.

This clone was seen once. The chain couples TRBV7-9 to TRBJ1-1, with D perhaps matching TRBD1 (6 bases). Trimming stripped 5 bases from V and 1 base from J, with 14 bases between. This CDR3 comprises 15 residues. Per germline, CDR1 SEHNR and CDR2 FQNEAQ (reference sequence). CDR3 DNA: TGTGCCAGCAGCCAGGGGATCTGGGGGAACACTGAAGCTTTCTTT. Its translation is CASSQGIWGNTEAFF.

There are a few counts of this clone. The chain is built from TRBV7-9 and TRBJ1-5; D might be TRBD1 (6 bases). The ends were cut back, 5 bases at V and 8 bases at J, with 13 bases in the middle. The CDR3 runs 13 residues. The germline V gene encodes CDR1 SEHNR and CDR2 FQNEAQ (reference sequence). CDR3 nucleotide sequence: TGTGCCAGCAGCCAGGGACAAAATAAGCCCCAGCATTTT. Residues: CASSQGQNKPQHF.